These 13 T cell receptor beta chains were all obtained from the same sample, sequenced in a study of T cell responses to AZD1222 COVID-19 vaccine. Generated by immunoSEQ multiplex PCR, the TCRdb table keeps only in-frame clones and is missing some. In the table there are about 88,000 clones, 90% of which are singletons. The sequenced sample was peripheral blood, obtained 28 days after the second AZD1222 dose. The origin of the receptors is an adult who received the AZD1222 COVID-19 vaccine.

This clone was detected a few times. The chain combines TRBV20-1 with TRBJ2-3; D call uncertain. This CDR3 has 12 amino acids. Trimming shortened V by 3 bases and J by 7 bases, and 11 bases separated the two germline ends. Germline V gene lookup returns CDR1 DFQATT and CDR2 SNEGSKA (reference sequence). The CDR3 DNA is TGCAGTGCTAGTAATCTGGGAAATACGCAGTATTTT. Translating it yields CSASNLGNTQYF.

This chain joins TRBV4-3 and TRBJ2-7; D gene unclear. Between the trimmed V and J ends, which lost 1 base and 1 base, there was a span of 11 bases. Per germline, CDR1 LGHNA and CDR2 YSLEER. The CDR3 spans 15 residues. The CDR3 bases are TGCGCCAGCAGCCAAGCCTTCTCCCCTTCCTACGAGCAGTACTTC. Amino acid sequence: CASSQAFSPSYEQYF.

The chain carries TRBV6-5 and TRBJ1-1, with a tentative D call TRBD1 (6 bases). CDR3 size: 14 residues. V was pared by 8 bases and J by 2 bases, with 15 bases between. Germline lookup yields CDR1 MNHEY and CDR2 SVGAGI. The CDR3 DNA sequence: TGTGCCAGCTCTTGGGACACGGGTAACACTGAAGCTTTCTTT. This gives the protein CASSWDTGNTEAFF.

The count of this clone is one. This chain links TRBV5-1 with TRBJ2-7; 9 bases align to TRBD1. J lost 1 base, V lost 2 bases, and 4 bases had no gene match. The germline CDR1 and CDR2 sequences are SGHRS and YFSETQ. The CDR3 spans 15 residues. CDR3 nucleotide sequence: TGCGCCAGCAGCTTTCGACAGGGGGTGTCCTACGAGCAGTACTTC. Its protein product is CASSFRQGVSYEQYF.

This clone counts as medium-sized. J is TRBJ1-6 and V is TRBV3-1 (or the pseudogene TRBV3-2); D perhaps matches TRBD1 (5 bases). The germline CDR1 and CDR2 sequences are LGHDT and YNNKEL (reference sequence). Trimming left V 3 bases short and J 7 bases short, with 13 bases between. CDR3 length: 15 residues. The CDR3 is CASSQSTADNSPLHF. The DNA of the CDR3 is TGTGCCAGCAGCCAGTCGACAGCTGACAATTCACCCCTCCACTTT.

This clone appeared once. The chain links TRBV10-1 to TRBJ1-6; 9 bases map to TRBD1. CDR3 size: 16 residues. Germline V gives CDR1 WNHNN, CDR2 SYGVQD (reference sequence). V gave up 3 bases and J gave up 7 bases; unmatched junction bases: 7. The CDR3 DNA follows: TGCGCCAGCAGTGATTCGGGACAGGGCGACAATTCACCCCTCCACTTT. Translating it yields CASSDSGQGDNSPLHF.

The chain recombines TRBV25-1 with TRBJ1-3, with 9 positions matching TRBD1. With 1 base clipped from V and 4 bases from J, the junction kept 2 bases outside the gene matches. Per the germline V gene, CDR1 is MGHDK and CDR2 is SYGVNS. This CDR3 is 15 amino acids long. This CDR3 is CASSEWTGDGNTIYF. CDR3 sequence (DNA): TGTGCCAGCAGTGAATGGACAGGGGACGGAAACACCATATATTTT.

This rearrangement joins TRBV5-5 to TRBJ2-3; no clear D gene. The germline CDR1 and CDR2 sequences are SGHKS and YYEKEE (reference sequence). The CDR3 totals 13 residues. The germline V and J ends were trimmed by 1 base and 4 bases, with 7 bases remaining between them. CDR3 protein: CASSLQEADTQYF. CDR3 in DNA: TGTGCCAGCAGCTTGCAAGAAGCAGATACGCAGTATTTT. The full variable domain, in which reference TRBV5-5 and TRBJ2-3 provide the parts outside the CDR3, is DAGVTQSPTHLIKTRGQQVTLRCSPISGHKSVSWYQQVLGQGPQFIFQYYEKEERGRGNFPDRFSARQFPNYSSELNVNALLLGDSALYLCASSLQEADTQYFGPGTRLTVL.

The chain employs TRBV5-1 and TRBJ1-6; the D is unclear. With 0 bases removed from V and 7 bases from J, the gap between germline ends came to 11 bases. CDR1 is SGHRS, CDR2 YFSETQ, per germline. The CDR3 loop spans 15 amino acids. CDR3: CASSLGAGLNSPLHF. The CDR3 region has the DNA TGCGCCAGCAGCTTGGGGGCAGGCCTAAATTCACCCCTCCACTTT.

The chain is built from TRBV5-1 and TRBJ1-5, with 12 bases aligning to TRBD1. The trim removed 0 bases at V and 0 bases at J, leaving 4 bases unmatched. The CDR3 sequence is 18 residues long. CDR1 is SGHRS and CDR2 is YFSETQ in the germline V gene. CDR3 in DNA: TGCGCCAGCAGCTTGGGACCGGGACAGGGGGCTAGCAATCAGCCCCAGCATTTT. As protein: CASSLGPGQGASNQPQHF.

The chain couples TRBV10-2 to TRBJ1-3, with 9 bases matching TRBD1. CDR3 size: 14 residues. Germline trimming cut 6 bases from V and 4 bases from J; bases unmatched to any gene: 4. Germline CDR1 is WSHSY and CDR2 is SAAADI. This CDR3 reads CASRDRGGGNTIYF. DNA for the CDR3: TGCGCCAGCAGAGACAGGGGGGGAGGAAACACCATATATTTT.

The CDR3 DNA sequence: TGCAGTGCTAGTACGGGGGCGAGGGATAGGGCCCAGCATTTT. This codes for CSASTGARDRAQHF. V usage is TRBV20-1 and J usage is TRBJ1-5; D may be TRBD1 (6 bases). The length of the CDR3 is 14 residues. V lost 3 bases and J lost 11, with 20 bases in between. From germline, CDR1 is DFQATT and CDR2 SNEGSKA (reference sequence).

CDR3 protein: CASTGNGRGSYEQYF. CDR3 coding DNA: TGTGCCAGCACTGGGAACGGGCGGGGTTCCTACGAGCAGTACTTC. The chain recombines TRBV6-5 with TRBJ2-7; maybe TRBD2 (6 bases). Trimming removed 7 bases from V and 1 base from J, with 17 bases in between. The CDR3 length is 15 residues. Germline-derived CDR1 and CDR2 are MNHEY and SVGAGI.